This T cell receptor (beta chain) appears in the sequencing data of a study of CD8+CD57+ T cells in acquired aplastic anemia. Genomic DNA constituted the template upon which TCR beta VDJ and CDR3 profiling was performed. MiXCR was run by TCRdb on the reads, yielding one entry per CDR3 protein. The sample gives fewer than 250,000 distinct CDR3 sequences, 40% to 60% of which show up once; about 20% is in the top ten. It was patients with CD8+CD57+ cell expansion by flow cytometry who were chosen for sequencing. The sequence was obtained from a human donor with aplastic anemia. Sequencing used sorted CD4+, CD8+, or CD8+CD57+ T cells (not recorded which) from PBMCs.

Written as DNA, the CDR3 is TGTGCCACGTACATGGTAGCTACCCCTAACTATGGCTACACCTTC. Translated: CATYMVATPNYGYTF. The chain joins TRBV11-2 to TRBJ1-2; D is unresolved. The ends were cut back, 10 bases at V and 0 bases at J, with 18 bases in the middle. This CDR3 is 15 amino acids long. CDR1 and CDR2 from the germline V gene are SGHAT and FQNNGV.